Shown below are 20 T cell receptor beta chains from a single sample sequenced in a study of T cell changes during pregnancy in multiple sclerosis. Clones were read by immunoSEQ multiplex PCR, and TCRdb kept only the in-frame ones, dropping some. The sample lists about 38,000 clones; around 90% were seen once. Source: CD4+ T cells from peripheral blood mononuclear cells, taken after pregnancy. The receptors derive from a female donor in good health, enrolled as a control in a pregnancy study.

The J gene is TRBJ2-2, the V gene TRBV6-5; D is perhaps TRBD2 (6 bases). In germline, CDR1 is MNHEY, CDR2 SVGAGI. The CDR3 is 16 residues long. Trimming cost V 4 bases and J 1 base, with 13 bases left between them. The CDR3 region is CASSSPSSGNTGELFF. The CDR3 DNA sequence: TGTGCCAGCAGTTCCCCTAGTAGCGGGAACACCGGGGAGCTGTTTTTT.

This chain joins TRBV10-3 and TRBJ1-1, with D perhaps matching TRBD1 (5 bases). The germline V gene has CDR1 ENHRY and CDR2 SYGVKD. This CDR3 has 12 residues. V lost 3 bases to trimming and J lost 6 bases, with 8 bases between them. Written as DNA, the CDR3 is TGTGCCATCAGTGAAGGGGTCGCTGAAGCTTTCTTT. Translation: CAISEGVAEAFF.

This clone was detected only once. The V gene is TRBV5-1, the J gene TRBJ2-1, with TRBD2 identical over 9 bases. The germline V gene has CDR1 SGHRS and CDR2 YFSETQ. J lost 7 bases, V lost 5 bases, and 13 bases had no gene match. This CDR3 has 16 residues. CDR3 sequence: CASSSPSGKGANEQFF. CDR3 nucleotides: TGCGCCAGCAGTTCACCTAGCGGGAAAGGGGCGAATGAGCAGTTCTTC. The whole variable domain, filled in from reference TRBV5-1 and TRBJ2-1, reads KAGVTQTPRYLIKTRGQQVTLSCSPISGHRSVSWYQQTPGQGLQFLFEYFSETQRNKGNFPGRFSGRQFSNSRSEMNVSTLELGDSALYLCASSSPSGKGANEQFFGPGTRLTVL.

The gene calls are TRBV10-3 and TRBJ2-1, with TRBD2 as a possible D gene (5 bases). The V end was cut by 6 bases, the J end by 3 bases, with 9 bases between. In germline, CDR1 is ENHRY, CDR2 SYGVKD. The CDR3 covers 13 residues. The CDR3 DNA sequence: TGTGCCATCAGGGACTCGAACTACAATGAGCAGTTCTTC. This codes for CAIRDSNYNEQFF.

The CDR3 nucleotides read TGTGCCAGCAGACCACCAGGGGCAGGGGGAAACACCATATATTTT. Its translation: CASRPPGAGGNTIYF. The genes are TRBV6-5 and TRBJ1-3, with D possibly being TRBD1 (6 bases). Trimming shortened V by 6 bases and J by 4 bases, and 16 bases separated the two germline ends. Germline CDR1 MNHEY, CDR2 SVGAGI. The CDR3 consists of 15 residues.

This sequence joins TRBV9 and TRBJ2-3; D gene ambiguous. V lost 2 bases to trimming and J lost 6 bases, with 7 bases between them. Germline CDR1 and CDR2: SGDLS and YYNGEE. This CDR3 is 12 amino acids long. CDR3 DNA sequence: TGTGCCAGCAGCGTGGAGACGGATACGCAGTATTTT. It is translated as CASSVETDTQYF.

The gene calls are TRBV6-6 and TRBJ1-1, with D maybe TRBD1 (6 bases). V gave up 7 bases and J gave up 0 bases, with 15 bases separating them. This CDR3 has 15 residues. Germline lookup yields CDR1 MNHNY and CDR2 SVGAGI (reference sequence). The CDR3 DNA follows: TGTGCCAGCAACATAAAGGGGGTGCTGAACACTGAAGCTTTCTTT. As protein: CASNIKGVLNTEAFF.

The rearrangement uses TRBV27 and TRBJ2-1; D not resolved. The CDR3 has 13 residues. Germline assignment: CDR1 MNHEY and CDR2 SMNVEV (reference sequence). The V gene lost 3 bases and the J gene lost 4 bases, with 7 bases spanning the gap. The CDR3 nucleotides are TGTGCCAGCAGTTTCCTCTTATACAATGAGCAGTTCTTC. Translating it yields CASSFLLYNEQFF.

The chain has TRBV2 and TRBJ2-4, with D perhaps TRBD1 (6 bases). This CDR3 has 19 amino acids. The germline CDR1 and CDR2 sequences are SNHLY and FYNNEI. Trimming left V 7 bases short and J 2 bases short, with 27 bases between. CDR3 DNA sequence: TGTGCCAGCAATATACCCCGGGCAGGGGTTGGTGAAACCAAAAACATTCAGTACTTC. Encoded protein: CASNIPRAGVGETKNIQYF.

V is TRBV7-2 and J is TRBJ1-3, with D maybe TRBD1 (5 bases). The length of the CDR3 is 16 residues. CDR1 is SGHTA, CDR2 FQGNSA, per germline. Trimming stripped 6 bases from V and 6 bases from J, with 21 bases between. The CDR3 DNA reads TGTGCCAGCAGGTCCCAGCCGACAGCTTCGCCAAACACCATATATTTT. This sequence encodes CASRSQPTASPNTIYF.

The chain recombines TRBV25-1 with TRBJ2-7; tentatively, D is TRBD2 (6 bases). From germline, CDR1 is MGHDK and CDR2 SYGVNS. V was shortened by 4 bases and J by 5 bases, with 9 bases between the two germline ends. The CDR3 is 12 amino acids. The CDR3 coding sequence is TGTGCCAGCAGTGTGGGAGGTCACGAGCAGTACTTC. Translating gives CASSVGGHEQYF.

The CDR3 here is CASSPTGTGNTIYF. The CDR3 bases are TGTGCCAGCAGTCCGACAGGGACTGGAAACACCATATATTTT. V usage is TRBV6-6 and J usage is TRBJ1-3, with 7 bases lining up with TRBD1. Germline V lookup: CDR1 MNHNY, CDR2 SVGAGI (reference sequence). This CDR3 has 14 residues. With 5 bases clipped from V and 2 bases from J, the junction kept 3 bases outside the gene matches.

The rearrangement uses TRBV25-1 and TRBJ1-1, with 7 bases aligning to TRBD1. The V segment lost 2 bases and the J segment 4 bases; nucleotides outside the gene matches: 10. The length of the CDR3 is 16 residues. CDR1 MGHDK and CDR2 SYGVNS come from the germline V gene. DNA for the CDR3: TGTGCCAGCAGTGAAAGTTTTGGGACAGTCGTCACTGAAGCTTTCTTT. It translates to CASSESFGTVVTEAFF. Drawing the rest from reference TRBV25-1 and TRBJ1-1, the complete variable domain is EADIYQTPRYLVIGTGKKITLECSQTMGHDKMYWYQQDPGMELHLIHYSYGVNSTEKGDLSSESTVSRIRTEHFPLTLESARPSHTSQYLCASSESFGTVVTEAFFGQGTRLTVV.

Remarks on this clone: The sample has other DNA sequences that encode this CDR3 too. The rearrangement uses TRBV30 and TRBJ2-5; D is undetermined. Trimming shortened V by 0 bases and J by 5 bases, and 4 bases separated the two germline ends. From germline, CDR1 is GTSNPN and CDR2 SVGIG (reference sequence). The CDR3 covers 11 residues. CDR3 sequence: CAWSVLETQYF. DNA for the CDR3: TGTGCCTGGAGTGTACTGGAGACCCAGTACTTC.

The genes are TRBV6-6 and TRBJ1-1; 10 positions match TRBD1. The CDR3 is 16 residues long. Per the germline V gene, CDR1 is MNHNY and CDR2 is SVGAGI (reference sequence). Trimming took 6 bases from V and 4 from J; bases not matched to a gene: 11. The CDR3 nucleotides read TGTGCCAGCAGCCCCGGGACAGGGGCCGTCGGCACTGAAGCTTTCTTT. Amino acid sequence: CASSPGTGAVGTEAFF.

The chain combines TRBV6-5 with TRBJ1-2; TRBD1 agrees at 7 bases. Germline-derived CDR1 and CDR2 are MNHEY and SVGAGI. CDR3 length: 13 residues. V dropped 5 bases and J dropped 2; count of bases not matched to a gene: 2. The CDR3 sequence is CASSPTGNYGYTF. CDR3 sequence (DNA): TGTGCCAGCAGTCCGACAGGGAACTATGGCTACACCTTC.

A few counts support this clone. The J gene is TRBJ1-5, the V gene TRBV15, with 8 bases fitting TRBD1. Germline-derived CDR1 and CDR2 are LNHNV and YYDKDF (reference sequence). J was trimmed by 16 bases and V by 0 bases; bases with no gene match: 5. The CDR3 is made up of 12 amino acids. The CDR3 reads CATSREDRVFHF. CDR3 DNA sequence: TGTGCCACCAGCAGAGAGGACAGGGTATTCCATTTT.

V and J are TRBV11-2 and TRBJ2-2; 13 nucleotides line up with TRBD2. V lost 3 bases and J lost 4; bases outside the gene matches: 5. Looked up from germline, CDR1 is SGHAT and CDR2 is FQNNGV. This CDR3 contains 17 residues. The CDR3 is CASSLGGLAGRTGELFF. DNA for the CDR3: TGTGCCAGCAGCTTGGGGGGACTAGCGGGACGCACCGGGGAGCTGTTTTTT.

The V and J genes are TRBV14 and TRBJ1-1; the D gene is possibly TRBD1 (6 bases). The CDR3 totals 13 residues. V was pared by 2 bases and J by 9 bases, with 13 bases between. The germline V gene encodes CDR1 SGHDN and CDR2 FVKESK. CDR3 DNA: TGTGCCAGCAGCCAAATAGCGGGGGGGCAAGCTTTCTTT. This codes for CASSQIAGGQAFF. The full variable domain, in which reference TRBV14 and TRBJ1-1 provide the parts outside the CDR3, is EAGVTQFPSHSVIEKGQTVTLRCDPISGHDNLYWYRRVMGKEIKFLLHFVKESKQDESGMPNNRFLAERTGGTYSTLKVQPAELEDSGVYFCASSQIAGGQAFFGQGTRLTVV.

V gene TRBV5-1 combines with J gene TRBJ2-6; D not resolved. CDR3 length: 17 residues. V was trimmed by 0 bases and J by 2 bases, leaving 12 bases between them. CDR1 SGHRS and CDR2 YFSETQ come from the germline V gene. For the CDR3, the DNA is TGCGCCAGCAGCTTGGCCCCCGTGGGCACTGGGGCCAACGTCCTGACTTTC. Its protein is CASSLAPVGTGANVLTF.